This T cell receptor (beta chain) was captured by sequencing in a study of T cell changes during pregnancy in multiple sclerosis. V trimming: 10 bases; J trimming: 5 bases; junction bases outside the gene matches: 9. From germline, CDR1 is PRHDT and CDR2 FYEKMQ (reference sequence). The CDR3 contains 14 residues. Clones were read by immunoSEQ multiplex PCR, and TCRdb kept only the in-frame ones, dropping some. The table has roughly 48,000 clones, around 92% seen once. The V and J genes are TRBV13 and TRBJ1-1, with TRBD1 matching 11 bases. The receptor comes from a female donor with multiple sclerosis, enrolled in a pregnancy study. The sample was CD4+ T cells from peripheral blood mononuclear cells, taken in the third trimester of pregnancy. CDR3 protein: CATRTGGEGTEAFF. The CDR3 nucleotides are TGTGCCACCAGGACAGGGGGCGAGGGGACTGAAGCTTTCTTT. The full variable domain, with the rest looked up from reference TRBV13 and TRBJ1-1, is AAGVIQSPRHLIKEKRETATLKCYPIPRHDTVYWYQQGPGQDPQFLISFYEKMQSDKGSIPDRFSAQQFSDYHSELNMSSLELGDSALYFCATRTGGEGTEAFFGQGTRLTVV.